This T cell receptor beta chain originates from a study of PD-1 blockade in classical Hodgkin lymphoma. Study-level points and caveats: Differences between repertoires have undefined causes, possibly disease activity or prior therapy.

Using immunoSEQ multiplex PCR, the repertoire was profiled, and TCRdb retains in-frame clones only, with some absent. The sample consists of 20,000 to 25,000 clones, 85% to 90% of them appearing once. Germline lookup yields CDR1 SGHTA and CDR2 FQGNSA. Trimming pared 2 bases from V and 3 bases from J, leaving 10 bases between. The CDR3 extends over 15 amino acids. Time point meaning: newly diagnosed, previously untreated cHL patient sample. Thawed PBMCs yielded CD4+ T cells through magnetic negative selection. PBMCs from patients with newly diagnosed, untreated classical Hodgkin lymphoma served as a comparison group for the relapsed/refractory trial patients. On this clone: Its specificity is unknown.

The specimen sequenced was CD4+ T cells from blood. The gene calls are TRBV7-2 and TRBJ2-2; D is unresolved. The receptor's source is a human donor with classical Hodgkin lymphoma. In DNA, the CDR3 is TGTGCCAGCAGCTTAAAGGCAGTGCACACCGGGGAGCTGTTTTTT. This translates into CASSLKAVHTGELFF.